Presented here are 14 T cell receptor beta chains from one specimen sequenced in a study of blood T cell repertoires in COVID-19. The assay was immunoSEQ multiplex PCR, and TCRdb's table has in-frame clones only and misses some. The sample lists a few hundred thousand clones, approximately 90% seen once, with roughly 5.9% in the top ten. Material for sequencing was peripheral blood. The receptors shown here come from a woman between 45 and 65 years old with COVID-19, enrolled during active disease.

The chain employs TRBV19 and TRBJ2-1; the match to TRBD1 covers 11 bases. The CDR3 totals 15 residues. Germline V gene lookup returns CDR1 LNHDA and CDR2 SQIVND (reference sequence). The junction had 2 bases not matched to a gene; V was cut back by 7 bases and J by 0 bases. The CDR3 reads CASKGTGGSYNEQFF. In DNA, the CDR3 is TGTGCCAGTAAGGGGACAGGGGGCTCCTACAATGAGCAGTTCTTC.

This chain links TRBV19 with TRBJ1-2; 7 bases map to TRBD1. The CDR3 is 14 residues long. Germline V gives CDR1 LNHDA, CDR2 SQIVND (reference sequence). V shed 6 bases, J shed 4 bases, and the junction held 8 bases outside the gene matches. CDR3 in amino acids: CASRRPGQSYGYTF. CDR3 DNA sequence: TGTGCCAGTAGACGACCGGGACAGAGCTATGGCTACACCTTC.

The chain employs TRBV5-1 and TRBJ2-7; TRBD2 is a possible D gene (7 bases). The ends were cut back, 0 bases at V and 1 base at J, with 11 bases in the middle. Germline assignment: CDR1 SGHRS and CDR2 YFSETQ. The CDR3 consists of 15 residues. The CDR3 DNA reads as TGCGCCAGCAGCTTGGCGGGGGGACATTCCTACGAGCAGTACTTC. Amino acid sequence: CASSLAGGHSYEQYF.

The chain combines TRBV18 with TRBJ1-5; D is perhaps TRBD1 (6 bases). CDR3 length: 16 residues. Germline assignment: CDR1 KGHSH and CDR2 LQKENI. V lost 4 bases, J lost 3 bases, and 16 bases lay in between. The CDR3 region is CASSQSSGGINQPQHF. The CDR3 region has the DNA TGTGCCAGCTCACAAAGCTCTGGGGGCATCAATCAGCCCCAGCATTTT.

The V and J genes are TRBV29-1 and TRBJ2-1; TRBD2 is a possible D gene (6 bases). V dropped 4 bases and J dropped 3 bases, with 13 bases sitting between them. This CDR3 contains 14 residues. Germline values: CDR1 SQVTM, CDR2 ANQGSEA. The chain's CDR3 is CSVGLGTLYNEQFF. CDR3 bases: TGCAGCGTTGGACTAGGGACCCTCTACAATGAGCAGTTCTTC.

The chain recombines TRBV3-1 (or the pseudogene TRBV3-2) with TRBJ1-2; 9 positions agree with TRBD1. Germline CDR1 is LGHDT and CDR2 is YNNKEL (reference sequence). This CDR3 has 15 amino acids. The ends lost 3 bases at V and 7 bases at J; junction bases unmatched: 9. This CDR3 is CASSHPGDRVGGYTF. In DNA, the CDR3 is TGTGCCAGCAGCCATCCAGGGGACAGGGTAGGTGGCTACACCTTC.

The chain joins TRBV14 to TRBJ2-7; a possible D gene is TRBD1 (6 bases). The germline CDR1 and CDR2 sequences are SGHDN and FVKESK. The V gene lost 6 bases and the J gene lost 0 bases, with 12 bases spanning the gap. The CDR3 has 14 residues. The CDR3 protein is CASRFRDNSYEQYF. In nucleotides, the CDR3 is TGTGCCAGCAGATTCCGGGACAACTCCTACGAGCAGTACTTC. Full variable domain (outside the CDR3, taken from reference TRBV14 and TRBJ2-7): EAGVTQFPSHSVIEKGQTVTLRCDPISGHDNLYWYRRVMGKEIKFLLHFVKESKQDESGMPNNRFLAERTGGTYSTLKVQPAELEDSGVYFCASRFRDNSYEQYFGPGTRLTVT.

This sequence joins TRBV6-6 and TRBJ2-1; D is ambiguous. The CDR3 covers 12 residues. Trimming took 6 bases from V and 9 from J, leaving 12 bases between them. CDR1 and CDR2 (germline): MNHNY, SVGAGI (reference sequence). The CDR3 protein is CASRPAAVEQFF. DNA for the CDR3: TGTGCCAGCAGGCCGGCGGCTGTTGAGCAGTTCTTC.

The chain links TRBV5-4 to TRBJ1-4, with 10 bases identical to TRBD1. With 0 bases clipped from V and 7 bases from J, the junction kept 3 bases outside the gene matches. The germline V gene encodes CDR1 SGHNT and CDR2 YYREEE (reference sequence). The CDR3 runs 15 residues. The CDR3 loop reads CASSLAGTGVEKLFF. CDR3 DNA sequence: TGTGCCAGCAGCTTGGCAGGGACAGGGGTTGAAAAACTGTTTTTT.

V usage is TRBV7-9 and J usage is TRBJ1-2; TRBD1 agrees at 9 bases. The CDR3 spans 15 residues. The V gene's germline CDR1 is SEHNR and CDR2 FQNEAQ (reference sequence). After removal of 5 bases from V and 5 bases from J, the junction contained 9 bases not matched to a gene. As DNA, the CDR3 is TGTGCCAGCAGCGCAAAACAGGGGGCTGGATATGGCTACACCTTC. Protein: CASSAKQGAGYGYTF. Using reference TRBV7-9 and TRBJ1-2 for the parts outside the CDR3, the full variable domain is DTGVSQNPRHKITKRGQNVTFRCDPISEHNRLYWYRQTLGQGPEFLTYFQNEAQLEKSRLLSDRFSAERPKGSFSTLEIQRTEQGDSAMYLCASSAKQGAGYGYTFGSGTRLTVV.

The V call is TRBV9, the J call TRBJ2-1; possible D gene TRBD2, 6 bases. The CDR3 runs 18 residues. The germline V gene encodes CDR1 SGDLS and CDR2 YYNGEE. Trimming pared 0 bases from V and 6 bases from J, leaving 22 bases between. CDR3 in amino acids: CASSVVVPGYSGPNEQFF. CDR3 nucleotide sequence: TGTGCCAGCAGCGTAGTAGTACCCGGGTATAGCGGCCCCAATGAGCAGTTCTTC.

This chain joins TRBV27 and TRBJ2-7; D might be TRBD1 (6 bases). The V end was cut by 5 bases, the J end by 7 bases, with 21 bases between. CDR1 is MNHEY and CDR2 is SMNVEV in the germline V gene (reference sequence). This CDR3 contains 15 residues. In DNA form, the CDR3 reads TGTGCCAGCAGTAACAGGGATCAGGGCAATAAAGAGCAGTACTTC. Amino acids: CASSNRDQGNKEQYF.

V and J are TRBV9 and TRBJ2-4; TRBD2 agrees at 10 bases. CDR3 length equals 16 residues. V shed 3 bases, J shed 6 bases, and the junction held 9 bases outside the gene matches. The germline V gene has CDR1 SGDLS and CDR2 YYNGEE. CDR3: CASSGGAAGGRNIQYF. As DNA, the CDR3 is TGTGCCAGCAGCGGGGGAGCAGCGGGAGGGCGAAACATTCAGTACTTC.

The J gene is TRBJ2-3, the V gene TRBV5-1; D unresolved. Trimming removed 0 bases from V and 8 bases from J, with 7 bases in between. The V gene's germline CDR1 is SGHRS and CDR2 YFSETQ. This CDR3 comprises 12 residues. CDR3 nucleotides: TGCGCCAGCAGCTTGGAAGCAGGTACGCAGTATTTT. Translating it yields CASSLEAGTQYF.